The present entry profiles one TCR beta chain with its context. Trimming shortened V by 1 base and J by 2 bases, and 12 bases separated the two germline ends. The CDR3 spans 16 residues. The data stem from a study of T-cell reconstitution after alpha-beta-depleted transplantation in children. Researchers prepared the TCRbeta library using unique molecular identifiers, the study reports. Each CDR3 protein gets one entry after TCRdb re-called the PCR reads with MiXCR. This repertoire shows 440,000 or so distinct CDR3 sequences, around two fifths found once; its top ten account for approximately 30%. The sequenced sample was PBMCs, obtained before TCRalphabeta/CD19-depleted stem cell transplant. The source is a girl aged 2 to 10 with aplastic anemia, due to receive a stem cell transplant. J is TRBJ2-4 and V is TRBV12-3 or TRBV12-4; D is perhaps TRBD2 (5 bases). CDR3 loop: CASSLGFGVTKNIQYF. The DNA of the CDR3 is TGTGCCAGCAGTTTAGGGTTCGGGGTAACCAAAAACATTCAGTACTTC.